The text below deals with one T cell receptor beta chain. The data originate from a study of blood T cell repertoires in COVID-19. Study-level background: The analysed material was cDNA or gDNA that came from T cells, B-cell-depleted T cells, or PBMCs.

The V gene's germline CDR1 is MNHEY and CDR2 SVGAGI. With 6 bases removed from V and 6 bases from J, the gap between germline ends came to 14 bases. CDR3 length equals 13 residues. The data were produced by immunoSEQ multiplex PCR, yet TCRdb's version contains in-frame clones alone and is incomplete. This table holds 250,000 to 350,000 clones, about nine tenths found once. The clonotype was recovered from a woman between 18 and 29 years old who had recovered from COVID-19. Sequencing used PBMCs or T cells enriched from blood (not recorded which). This sequence joins TRBV6-5 and TRBJ1-2; D possibly corresponds to TRBD1 (6 bases). As DNA, the CDR3 is TGTGCCAGCAGGGCGAAAGGGGGTGATGGCTACACCTTC. Amino acids: CASRAKGGDGYTF.